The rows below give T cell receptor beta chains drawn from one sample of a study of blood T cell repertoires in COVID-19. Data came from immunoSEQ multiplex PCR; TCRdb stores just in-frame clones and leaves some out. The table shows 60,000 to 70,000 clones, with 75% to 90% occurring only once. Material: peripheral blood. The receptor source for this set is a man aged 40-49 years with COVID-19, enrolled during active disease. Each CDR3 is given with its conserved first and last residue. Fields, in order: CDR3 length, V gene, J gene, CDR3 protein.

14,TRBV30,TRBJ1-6,CAWRLENGHSPLHF
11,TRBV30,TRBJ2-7,CAWSQWAEQYF
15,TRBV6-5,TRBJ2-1,CASSPRAGGEDEQFF
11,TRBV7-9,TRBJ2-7,CASSSGGEQYF
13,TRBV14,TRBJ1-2,CASSRDTYYGYTF
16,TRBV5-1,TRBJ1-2,CASSTGQGAAWEGYTF
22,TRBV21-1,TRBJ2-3,CASSKERVDRTYFGWSTDTQYF
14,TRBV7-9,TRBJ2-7,CASSWTGGSYEQYF
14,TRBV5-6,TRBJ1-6,CASSNRDSNSPLHF
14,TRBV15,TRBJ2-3,CATSRGQDTDTQYF
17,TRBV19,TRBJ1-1,CASSPGGGVYVNTEAFF
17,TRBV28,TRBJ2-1,CASSFPTQGGSYNEQFF
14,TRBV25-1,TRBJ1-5,CASSVEESNQPQHF
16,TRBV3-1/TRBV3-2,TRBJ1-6,CASSPRRGGTRSPLHF
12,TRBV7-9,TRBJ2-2,CASSPGSGELFF
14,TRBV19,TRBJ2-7,CASSMIPTSEKQYF
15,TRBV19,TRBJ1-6,CAILRGGDRLSPLHF
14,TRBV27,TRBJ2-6,CASSLLSGANVLTF
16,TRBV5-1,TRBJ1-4,CASTERGGPPNEKLFF
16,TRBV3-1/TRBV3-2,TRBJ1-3,CASSQNGALSGNTIYF
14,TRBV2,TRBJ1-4,CASSIQGANEKLFF
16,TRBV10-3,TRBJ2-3,CAISGGGTASTDTQYF
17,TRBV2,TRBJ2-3,CASSGPTSGELRDTQYF
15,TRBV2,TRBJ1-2,CASGFRGQANYGYTF
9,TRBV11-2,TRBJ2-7,CASSLSKYF
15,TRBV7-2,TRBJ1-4,CASSPREGTNEKLFF
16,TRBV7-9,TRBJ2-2,CASSLRAGSDTGELFF
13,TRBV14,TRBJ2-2,CASSQEPAGELFF
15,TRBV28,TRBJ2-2,CASLTGTGTPGELFF
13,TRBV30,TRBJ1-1,CAWSGGVDTEAFF
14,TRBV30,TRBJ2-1,CAWMRDPVNNEQFF
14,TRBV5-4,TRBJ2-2,CASSQGWDTGELFF
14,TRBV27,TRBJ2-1,CASNPAGGSDEQFF
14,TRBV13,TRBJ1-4,CASSSYWVGEKLFF
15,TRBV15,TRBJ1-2,CATSGTTGGTGGYTF
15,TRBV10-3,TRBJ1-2,CAILPTGGANYGYTF
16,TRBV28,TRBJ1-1,CASSSPGTSMNTEAFF
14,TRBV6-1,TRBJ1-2,CASSDAQGARGYTF
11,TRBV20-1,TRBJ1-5,CSAGSNQPQHF
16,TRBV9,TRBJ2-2,CASSPGRQSHTGELFF
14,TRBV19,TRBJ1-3,CASRQGHSGNTIYF
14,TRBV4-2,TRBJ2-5,CASSRSLGQETQYF